The clone carrying this T cell receptor (beta chain) has more than one count but fewer than ten. Its specificity is not known. This sample stems from a study of tumor-infiltrating lymphocytes in primary liver carcinoma. Points from the study as a whole: Present in all five tumor regions were only about 7.5-25% of the top clones. Relative to blood, tumors carried a significantly larger fraction of the repertoire in their top 250 clones (p = 0.039).

Per germline, CDR1 SQVTM and CDR2 ANQGSEA. This CDR3 is built from 16 residues. V shed 4 bases and J 8 bases; nucleotides not matched to a gene: 20. The source material, 20-30 mg of unsorted bulk tissue, was used to co-extract RNA and DNA. Each tumor specimen held more than 85% viable tumor cells. Reverse transcription of about 500 ng total RNA with a constant-region primer produced TCR beta cDNA. Investigators got TCR beta libraries out of three nested multiplex PCR rounds, done with slightly modified ARM-PCR. Each of the first two PCR rounds ran approximately 10 cycles with TRBV1-TRBV30 forward and C-beta reverse primers. TCRdb passed the multiplex PCR reads through MiXCR, listing each CDR3 protein once. The repertoire has just under 45,000 distinct CDR3 sequences, about 73% of them found once; the top ten carry under 20%.

Sequences were obtained from liver tumor tissue from sampling region 2. This sample's subset: tumor region T2, inferior pole. The clonotype comes from a man aged 40-49 years with primary liver carcinoma and hepatitis B virus infection. The V call is TRBV29-1, the J call TRBJ2-7; 7 nucleotides agree with TRBD1. This chain's CDR3 is CSVATGQTSRPYKQYF. The CDR3 DNA reads as TGCAGCGTTGCAACGGGACAGACAAGCCGTCCTTACAAGCAGTACTTC.